The TCR beta chain described here comes from a study of cytomegalovirus exposure and HLA in healthy donors. The CDR3 totals 14 residues. Trimming took 3 bases from V and 8 from J; bases not matched to a gene: 5. The germline CDR1 and CDR2 sequences are MNHEY and SVGAGI. The validation cohort, a group of around 130 subjects, included the donors and was separate from the approximately 700-subject first cohort. TCRdb's copy holds only in-frame clones and misses some; the assay was immunoSEQ multiplex PCR. This table holds roughly 120,000 clones, around nine tenths found once. The material sequenced was PBMCs. The TCR comes from a woman aged 18-35 years in good health and CMV-seronegative. The chain links TRBV6-5 to TRBJ1-2, with 11 positions matching TRBD1. In DNA, the CDR3 is TGTGCCAGCAGTTATGGGACAGGGGGTGGAGGCTACACCTTC. It codes for CASSYGTGGGGYTF.